Each of the 27 T cell receptor beta chains below was sequenced from the same sample in a study of blood T cell repertoires in COVID-19. TCRdb's copy holds only in-frame clones and misses some; the assay was immunoSEQ multiplex PCR. The sample includes more than 300,000 clones, more than 80% of them seen just once. The sample was peripheral blood. The receptor source for this set is a young man who had recovered from COVID-19.

This chain joins TRBV5-1 and TRBJ1-2; maybe TRBD1 (6 bases). This CDR3 has 13 amino acids. The V and J ends lost 4 bases and 1 base respectively, with 8 bases between them. Germline V gene data show CDR1 as SGHRS and CDR2 as YFSETQ. CDR3 sequence (DNA): TGCGCCAGCAGCGGGGGACATAACTATGGCTACACCTTC. This codes for CASSGGHNYGYTF.

With regard to this clone: The junction does not match germline at one end; this may be a read error. The chain employs TRBV7-3 and TRBJ2-7; 13 bases fit TRBD2. The CDR3 extends over 17 amino acids. Germline CDR1 and CDR2: SGHTA and FQGTGA. The CDR3 nucleotides read TGTGCCAGCAGCCTAACCAGGACTAGCGGGGGAACCTACGAGCAGTACTTC. Protein product: CASSLTRTSGGTYEQYF.

The table lists this clone with a count of one. The V gene is TRBV19, the J gene TRBJ1-1; D may be TRBD1 (6 bases). The length of the CDR3 is 13 residues. Germline CDR1 and CDR2: LNHDA and SQIVND (reference sequence). The ends were cut back, 9 bases at V and 0 bases at J, with 11 bases in the middle. DNA for the CDR3: TGTGCCAGCACGGACAGCCTGAACACTGAAGCTTTCTTT. Residues: CASTDSLNTEAFF.

This chain uses TRBV19 with TRBJ2-2; D unclear. The CDR3 is 14 amino acids. The germline gives CDR1 LNHDA, CDR2 SQIVND (reference sequence). V was pared by 0 bases and J by 4 bases, with 6 bases between. Written as DNA, the CDR3 is TGTGCCAGTAGTATAGAGAGATCCACCGGGGAGCTGTTTTTT. It specifies CASSIERSTGELFF.

This CDR3 reads CAISIQGGGDYGYTF. CDR3 in DNA: TGTGCCATCAGTATACAGGGTGGAGGCGACTATGGCTACACCTTC. The rearrangement joins TRBV10-3 to TRBJ1-2; D might be TRBD1 (6 bases). The CDR3 length is 15 residues. The V end lost 5 bases, the J end lost 3 bases, and 16 bases lay between the germline ends. Germline V lookup: CDR1 ENHRY, CDR2 SYGVKD.

V and J are TRBV19 and TRBJ2-7; 8 nucleotides line up with TRBD2. CDR1 and CDR2 from the germline V gene are LNHDA and SQIVND (reference sequence). V gave up 5 bases and J gave up 3 bases; unmatched junction bases: 12. The CDR3 has 16 residues. CDR3 residues: CASSPSRTSLSYEQYF. The DNA of the CDR3 is TGTGCCAGTAGTCCGTCTAGGACTAGCCTCAGCTACGAGCAGTACTTC.

V gene TRBV6-5 combines with J gene TRBJ2-7; 9 bases agree with TRBD2. CDR3 length: 13 residues. CDR1 and CDR2 (germline): MNHEY, SVGAGI. Trimming removed 6 bases from V and 2 bases from J; junction bases left unmatched: 2. The CDR3 is CASRGLAAYEQYF. As DNA, the CDR3 is TGTGCCAGCAGGGGACTAGCAGCCTACGAGCAGTACTTC.

V gene TRBV20-1 combines with J gene TRBJ2-7; weak D call: TRBD1 (5 bases). CDR3 size: 14 residues. With 3 bases removed from V and 3 bases from J, the gap between germline ends came to 15 bases. CDR1 and CDR2 (germline): DFQATT, SNEGSKA (reference sequence). In DNA, the CDR3 is TGCAGTGCTAGTCTCGACCCGACAGTCTACGAGCAGTACTTC. This codes for CSASLDPTVYEQYF.

This chain joins TRBV30 and TRBJ2-1, with D perhaps matching TRBD2 (6 bases). The CDR3 runs 17 residues. CDR1 is GTSNPN, CDR2 SVGIG, per germline (reference sequence). Trimming pared 4 bases from V and 0 bases from J, leaving 19 bases between. In DNA form, the CDR3 reads TGTGCCTGGACCCTAGGGTACGGGGGTAGCTCCTACAATGAGCAGTTCTTC. Translating gives CAWTLGYGGSSYNEQFF.

The CDR3 reads CASSLALVAAQFF. The CDR3 coding sequence is TGTGCCAGCAGTTTAGCGCTGGTAGCGGCCCAGTTCTTC. This chain joins TRBV12-3 or TRBV12-4 and TRBJ2-1, with a tentative D call TRBD2 (6 bases). With 0 bases removed from V and 13 bases from J, the gap between germline ends came to 13 bases. The CDR3 is made up of 13 amino acids.

This clone was observed a handful of times. The V gene is TRBV2, the J gene TRBJ2-6; D gene unclear. CDR1 SNHLY and CDR2 FYNNEI come from the germline V gene. The CDR3 contains 15 residues. V lost 6 bases and J 1 base, leaving 10 bases between the germline ends. CDR3 residues: CASSAHMSGANVLTF. CDR3 sequence (DNA): TGTGCCAGCAGCGCACATATGTCTGGGGCCAACGTCCTGACTTTC. Together with reference TRBV2 and TRBJ2-6, the CDR3 gives the full variable domain: EPEVTQTPSHQVTQMGQEVILRCVPISNHLYFYWYRQILGQKVEFLVSFYNNEISEKSEIFDDQFSVERPDGSNFTLKIRSTKLEDSAMYFCASSAHMSGANVLTFGAGSRLTVL.

The chain links TRBV9 to TRBJ2-1, with 8 bases that match TRBD2. CDR3 length: 16 amino acids. The ends lost 4 bases at V and 10 bases at J; junction bases unmatched: 16. Germline V gene lookup returns CDR1 SGDLS and CDR2 YYNGEE. Written as DNA, the CDR3 is TGTGCCAGCAGCCAAGGTACGGGACTAGTCCAGTCGGAGCAGTTCTTC. It codes for CASSQGTGLVQSEQFF.

The V gene is TRBV21-1, the J gene TRBJ2-7; the DNA was not compared with TRBD2, the D call given in the table. TRBV21-1 is termed a pseudogene. This CDR3 is built from 16 residues. In DNA form, the CDR3 reads TGTGCCAGCAGCAAAGCCCCCATTAGAGAGGGAATAGGGCAGTACTTC. Its protein product is CASSKAPIREGIGQYF.

The gene calls are TRBV30 and TRBJ2-3, with 9 nucleotides matching TRBD2. V trimming: 0 bases; J trimming: 5 bases; junction bases outside the gene matches: 9. CDR3 length: 16 residues. Germline CDR1 reads GTSNPN; CDR2 reads SVGIG (reference sequence). Written as DNA, the CDR3 is TGTGCCTGGAGTGTCGGGCTAGCGGGGACGGTAGATACGCAGTATTTT. Translated: CAWSVGLAGTVDTQYF.

The chain couples TRBV6-5 to TRBJ2-1; TRBD1 aligns across 11 bases. In germline, CDR1 is MNHEY, CDR2 SVGAGI. The CDR3 spans 15 residues. V lost 5 bases to trimming and J lost 5 bases; unmatched junction nucleotides: 5. The chain's CDR3 is CASSRTGGTNNEQFF. CDR3 DNA: TGTGCCAGCAGTCGGACAGGGGGCACAAACAATGAGCAGTTCTTC.

V usage is TRBV7-2 and J usage is TRBJ2-1, with TRBD2 identical over 9 bases. CDR1 and CDR2 (germline): SGHTA, FQGNSA. J was trimmed by 3 bases and V by 6 bases; bases with no gene match: 9. The CDR3 totals 16 residues. The CDR3 DNA sequence: TGTGCCAGCAGGCGCGGGGGGGGAGGAAACTACAATGAGCAGTTCTTC. Translated: CASRRGGGGNYNEQFF. Based on the CDR3 plus reference TRBV7-2 and TRBJ2-1, the full variable domain is GAGVSQSPSNKVTEKGKDVELRCDPISGHTALYWYRQSLGQGLEFLIYFQGNSAPDKSGLPSDRFSAERTGGSVSTLTIQRTQQEDSAVYLCASRRGGGGNYNEQFFGPGTRLTVL.

This clone was seen once. The V gene is TRBV9, the J gene TRBJ1-2, with 7 bases matching TRBD1. This CDR3 is 14 amino acids long. Germline assignment: CDR1 SGDLS and CDR2 YYNGEE. V trimming: 3 bases; J trimming: 4 bases; junction bases outside the gene matches: 6. The CDR3 DNA reads as TGTGCCAGCAGCGCGCACGACAGGGTCTATGGCTACACCTTC. It yields the protein CASSAHDRVYGYTF.

The rearrangement joins TRBV5-1 to TRBJ1-5; 11 positions match TRBD1. The CDR3 loop spans 16 amino acids. From germline, CDR1 is SGHRS and CDR2 YFSETQ. The V segment lost 2 bases and the J segment 4 bases; nucleotides outside the gene matches: 5. CDR3 coding DNA: TGCGCCAGCAGCTTAGGGACAGGGGGTAGTAATCAGCCCCAGCATTTT. Amino acids: CASSLGTGGSNQPQHF.

The CDR3: CASSQDVVLVYGYTF. Here the CDR3 DNA reads TGCGCCAGCAGCCAAGACGTCGTGTTAGTTTATGGCTACACCTTC. The chain joins TRBV4-1 to TRBJ1-2; D remains unclear. Germline-derived CDR1 and CDR2 are MGHRA and YSYEKL. The CDR3 runs to 15 residues. With 0 bases removed from V and 5 bases from J, the gap between germline ends came to 13 bases.

In its sample, this clone was seen once. This CDR3 is CASSYSSGQGNTEAFF. The CDR3 bases are TGTGCCAGCAGTTACTCGAGCGGACAGGGGAACACTGAAGCTTTCTTT. The chain combines TRBV6-2 or TRBV6-3 with TRBJ1-1; 8 bases are shared with TRBD1. Looked up from germline, CDR1 is MNHEY and CDR2 is SVGEGT. This CDR3 contains 16 residues. J was trimmed by 1 base and V by 0 bases; bases with no gene match: 4.

The rearrangement uses TRBV5-8 and TRBJ1-5, with D possibly matching TRBD1 (6 bases). Per germline, CDR1 SGHTS and CDR2 YDEGEE. V lost 0 bases and J lost 5, with 12 bases in between. CDR3 length equals 15 residues. CDR3 residues: CASSLAGALDQPQHF. The CDR3 region has the DNA TGTGCCAGCAGCTTGGCAGGGGCCCTGGATCAGCCCCAGCATTTT.

Only a few counts were recorded for this clone. The rearrangement uses TRBV18 and TRBJ2-7, with D possibly TRBD2 on 6 matching bases. Per the germline V gene, CDR1 is KGHSH and CDR2 is LQKENI. The CDR3 totals 14 residues. V lost 6 bases and J 4 bases, leaving 16 bases between the germline ends. This CDR3 reads CASSLEGERYEQYF. CDR3 nucleotide sequence: TGTGCCAGCTCCCTGGAGGGCGAGAGGTACGAGCAGTACTTC.

The chain combines TRBV7-9 with TRBJ1-2; maybe TRBD1 (6 bases). Germline V gene lookup returns CDR1 SEHNR and CDR2 FQNEAQ (reference sequence). V was trimmed by 8 bases and J by 8 bases, leaving 21 bases between them. The CDR3 has 14 residues. CDR3 sequence (DNA): TGTGCCAGCCAAAGACAGGAAACCTCTGGGGGCTACACCTTC. This translates into CASQRQETSGGYTF.

About this clone: In the same sample, other DNA sequences code for this CDR3. The gene calls are TRBV19 and TRBJ1-2; 7 positions agree with TRBD1. The germline V gene encodes CDR1 LNHDA and CDR2 SQIVND (reference sequence). Trimming took 2 bases from V and 8 from J; bases not matched to a gene: 5. The CDR3 totals 13 residues. The CDR3 loop reads CASSISGGGGYTF. Here the CDR3 DNA reads TGTGCCAGTAGTATATCAGGGGGAGGCGGCTACACCTTC.

V usage is TRBV29-1 and J usage is TRBJ1-1, with D maybe TRBD1 (5 bases). Trimming removed 1 base at V and 4 bases at J, with 7 bases between. This CDR3 is 12 amino acids long. Germline V lookup: CDR1 SQVTM, CDR2 ANQGSEA. CDR3 amino acids: CSVEGGGTEAFF. CDR3 in DNA: TGCAGCGTTGAAGGGGGGGGCACTGAAGCTTTCTTT.

This clone has more than one count but fewer than ten. This rearrangement joins TRBV7-9 to TRBJ2-2; TRBD2 is a possible D gene (6 bases). The CDR3 runs 16 residues. CDR1 is SEHNR, CDR2 FQNEAQ, per germline (reference sequence). Trimming cost V 2 bases and J 1 base, with 11 bases left between them. The CDR3 nucleotides read TGTGCCAGCAGCTTACCAGGGACTGAGAACACCGGGGAGCTGTTTTTT. Protein sequence: CASSLPGTENTGELFF.

The rearrangement uses TRBV27 and TRBJ1-6; 10 nucleotides align to TRBD1. Trimming cost V 5 bases and J 0 bases; bases outside gene matches: 10. The CDR3 has 19 amino acids. CDR1 and CDR2 from the germline V gene are MNHEY and SMNVEV (reference sequence). CDR3 nucleotide sequence: TGTGCCAGCAGTACCCACCGGGACAGGGGAGACTCCTATAATTCACCCCTCCACTTT. Translating it yields CASSTHRDRGDSYNSPLHF.